This T cell receptor beta chain appears in the sequencing data of a study of T-cell memory formation after mild COVID-19. Study as a whole: In these data, TCR clusters were largely donor specific.

This clonotype was observed many times. Its antigen remains unknown. Study conclusions and caveats: Contracting clones, day 15 to 85, had balanced CD4/CD8, and later expanders favored CD4+.

V was trimmed by 1 base and J by 16 bases, leaving 17 bases between them. The germline V gene has CDR1 DFQATT and CDR2 SNEGSKA (reference sequence). The CDR3 runs to 12 residues. Libraries for TCRalpha and TCRbeta carried sample barcodes and unique molecular identifiers via 5'RACE. TCRdb fed the 5' RACE reads into MiXCR, producing one record per CDR3 protein. The data contain 560,000 or so distinct CDR3 sequences, about 18% of them singletons. This TCR was sampled from an adult woman who had mild COVID-19 (a few samples of this study predate the infection). Cell type and time point are not known. This rearrangement joins TRBV20-1 to TRBJ2-1; D is undetermined. The sample taken for sequencing was PBMCs or a T cell subset sorted from them (not recorded which). The CDR3 sequence: CSARAAARGSFF. Written as DNA, the CDR3 is TGCAGTGCTAGAGCTGCCGCCCGAGGAAGTTTCTTC.